The 8 T cell receptor beta chains in this list originate from one sample, sequenced in a study of regulatory T cells in long-lasting Graves disease. TCR beta libraries were built with iRepertoire HTBI primers and Arm-PCR of CDR3 regions. TCRdb reprocessed the multiplex PCR reads with MiXCR, giving one entry per CDR3 protein. This sample has about 450,000 distinct CDR3 sequences, with around 24% found just once. Time point reported: persistent/refractory GD, antithyroid drugs over 5 years with positive TRAb. PBMC-derived RNA was used for the TCR library. Specimen: peripheral blood mononuclear cells (PBMCs), collected when the disease was refractory, from a patient treated with antithyroid drugs. These TCRs come from a female donor with Graves disease.

The chain has TRBV20-1 and TRBJ2-1, with 7 bases fitting TRBD2. Germline V gives CDR1 DFQATT, CDR2 SNEGSKA (reference sequence). The J segment lost 8 bases and the V segment lost 6 bases, leaving 13 bases of the junction unmatched. The CDR3 sequence is 14 residues long. CDR3 sequence: CSAPGLGGPHEQFF. In nucleotides, the CDR3 is TGCAGTGCCCCCGGACTAGGTGGGCCCCATGAGCAGTTCTTC.

This clonotype was seen repeatedly, ten times or more. The V gene is TRBV28, the J gene TRBJ2-6; a weak D match, TRBD2 (5 bases). Germline CDR1 reads MDHEN; CDR2 reads SYDVKM. Trimming shortened V by 3 bases and J by 6 bases, and 12 bases separated the two germline ends. CDR3 length equals 15 residues. CDR3 in amino acids: CASSLRDRVANVLTF. The CDR3 DNA is TGTGCCAGCAGTTTGAGGGATCGTGTGGCCAACGTCCTGACTTTC.

This clonotype was seen only once. This chain links TRBV6-1 with TRBJ2-5, with a tentative D call TRBD2 (6 bases). CDR1 and CDR2 (germline): MNHNS, SASEGT. The CDR3 extends over 13 amino acids. Trimming pared 6 bases from V and 6 bases from J, leaving 14 bases between. The CDR3 loop reads CASSLGGWKTQYF. The CDR3 bases are TGTGCCAGCAGCCTCGGGGGATGGAAGACCCAGTACTTC.

This clonotype has a handful of counts. The rearrangement joins TRBV7-8 to TRBJ2-5, with a tentative D call TRBD2 (6 bases). The CDR3 runs to 15 residues. The ends were cut back, 5 bases at V and 5 bases at J, with 18 bases in the middle. The germline V gene has CDR1 SGHVS and CDR2 FQNEAQ. The CDR3 here is CASSLTSHGRETQYF. For the CDR3, the DNA is TGTGCCAGCAGCCTCACTTCACATGGGAGGGAGACCCAGTACTTC.

The chain employs TRBV20-1 and TRBJ1-1; TRBD1 aligns across 8 bases. The CDR3 totals 15 residues. V lost 0 bases, J lost 3 bases, and 6 bases stayed unmatched. Germline CDR1 is DFQATT and CDR2 is SNEGSKA (reference sequence). CDR3 nucleotides: TGCAGTGCTAGAGACCACGCGACAGGGGACACTGAAGCTTTCTTT. Translation: CSARDHATGDTEAFF.

The sample holds one count of this clonotype. This chain links TRBV3-1 with TRBJ1-2; D gene ambiguous. CDR1 and CDR2 (germline): LGHDT, YNNKEL (reference sequence). CDR3 length: 17 residues. Trimming stripped 3 bases from V and 5 bases from J, with 22 bases between. In DNA, the CDR3 is TGTGCCAGCAGCCAGTTCCCGAGGTACGGTTCGGTGTATGGCTACACCTTC. Its protein is CASSQFPRYGSVYGYTF.

The chain uses TRBV29-1 and TRBJ2-7, with 8 bases fitting TRBD2. This CDR3 is 14 amino acids long. Germline V gene lookup returns CDR1 SQVTM and CDR2 ANQGSEA. Germline trimming cut 1 base from V and 4 bases from J; bases unmatched to any gene: 6. The CDR3 loop is CSVEARGGGYEQYF. The CDR3 DNA reads TGCAGCGTTGAAGCACGGGGGGGAGGATACGAGCAGTACTTC.

This clonotype was counted many times. The J gene is TRBJ2-7, the V gene TRBV20-1; the D is unclear. The CDR3 sequence is 12 residues long. Trimming stripped 5 bases from V and 2 bases from J, with 10 bases between. CDR1 is DFQATT and CDR2 is SNEGSKA in the germline V gene (reference sequence). The CDR3 region is CSAEGRTYEQYF. The CDR3, as DNA: TGCAGTGCTGAAGGACGGACCTACGAGCAGTACTTC.